Included here is one T cell receptor beta chain sequence, with context. Per the original methods: The authors estimated nucleated cell counts from reference gene primer amplification. The data were produced by immunoSEQ multiplex PCR, yet TCRdb's version contains in-frame clones alone and is incomplete. That table furnishes V, J and clone size, whereas the DNA furnished D and trimming. This sample has about 400,000 clones, with more than 75% found just once. This specimen comes from a study of blood T cell repertoires in COVID-19. Background on the study: COVID-19 samples, acute and convalescent, were from the United States, Italy and Spain. Sample material is recorded as cDNA or gDNA derived from T cells, B-cell-depleted T cells, or PBMCs.

CDR3 length equals 16 residues. The V end lost 0 bases, the J end lost 3 bases, and 16 bases lay between the germline ends. CDR1 is SGHRS, CDR2 YFSETQ, per germline. The chain employs TRBV5-1 and TRBJ2-7, with TRBD1 as a possible D gene (6 bases). Sequenced input: peripheral blood. The receptor was derived from a human donor in a cohort sampled during active COVID-19. CDR3 DNA: TGCGCCAGCAGCTTGGGGGCAGGGGTTAAGGTCTACGAGCAGTACTTC. This gives the protein CASSLGAGVKVYEQYF.